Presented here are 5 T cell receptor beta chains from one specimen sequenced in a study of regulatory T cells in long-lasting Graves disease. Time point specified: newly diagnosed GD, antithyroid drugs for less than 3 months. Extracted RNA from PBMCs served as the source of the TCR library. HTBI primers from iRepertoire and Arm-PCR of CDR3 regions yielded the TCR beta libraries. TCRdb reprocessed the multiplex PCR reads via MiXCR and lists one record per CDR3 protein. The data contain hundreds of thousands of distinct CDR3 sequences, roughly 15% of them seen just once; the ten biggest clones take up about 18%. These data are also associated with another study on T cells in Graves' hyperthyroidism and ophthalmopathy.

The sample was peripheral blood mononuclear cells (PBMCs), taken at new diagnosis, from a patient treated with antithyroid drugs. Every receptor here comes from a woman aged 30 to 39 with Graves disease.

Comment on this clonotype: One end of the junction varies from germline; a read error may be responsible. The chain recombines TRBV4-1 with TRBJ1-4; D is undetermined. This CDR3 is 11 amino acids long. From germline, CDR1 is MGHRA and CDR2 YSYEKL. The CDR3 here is CASSQDRDLVF. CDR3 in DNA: TGCGCCAGCAGCCAAGATAGGGATTTGGTTTTT.

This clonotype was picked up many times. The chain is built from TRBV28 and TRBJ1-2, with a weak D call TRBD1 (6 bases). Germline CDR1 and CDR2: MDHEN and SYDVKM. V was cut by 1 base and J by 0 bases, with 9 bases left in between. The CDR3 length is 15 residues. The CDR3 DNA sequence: TGTGCCAGCAGTTTATTTGGGGGGCCTAACTATGGCTACACCTTC. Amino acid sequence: CASSLFGGPNYGYTF.

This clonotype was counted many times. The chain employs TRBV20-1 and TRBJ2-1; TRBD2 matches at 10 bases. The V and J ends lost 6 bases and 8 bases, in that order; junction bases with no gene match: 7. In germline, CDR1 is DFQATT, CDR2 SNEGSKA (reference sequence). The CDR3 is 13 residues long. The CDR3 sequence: CSARRAGGYEQFF. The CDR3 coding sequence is TGCAGTGCACGCCGAGCGGGAGGGTATGAGCAGTTCTTC.

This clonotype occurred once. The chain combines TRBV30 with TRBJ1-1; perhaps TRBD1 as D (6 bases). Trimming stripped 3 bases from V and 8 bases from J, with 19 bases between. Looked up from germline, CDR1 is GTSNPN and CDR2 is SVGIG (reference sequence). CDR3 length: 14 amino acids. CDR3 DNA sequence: TGTGCCTGGAGCCGTATAAGGGGAGGGGGAGAAGCTTTCTTT. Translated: CAWSRIRGGGEAFF. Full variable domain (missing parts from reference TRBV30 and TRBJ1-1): SQTIHQWPATLVQPVGSPLSLECTVEGTSNPNLYWYRQAAGRGLQLLFYSVGIGQISSEVPQNLSASRPQDRQFILSSKKLLLSDSGFYLCAWSRIRGGGEAFFGQGTRLTVV.

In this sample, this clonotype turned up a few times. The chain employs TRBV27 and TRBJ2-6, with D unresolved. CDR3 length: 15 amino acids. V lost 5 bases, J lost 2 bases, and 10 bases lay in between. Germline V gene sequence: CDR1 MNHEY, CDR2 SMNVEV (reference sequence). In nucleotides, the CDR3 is TGTGCCAGCAGTCCTTCCTTTACTGGGGCCAACGTCCTGACTTTC. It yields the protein CASSPSFTGANVLTF.